This passage covers 14 T cell receptor beta chains from one sample sequenced in a study of cytomegalovirus exposure and HLA in healthy donors. The PCR was carried out with 60 Vbeta primers and 13 Jbeta primers. Produced via immunoSEQ multiplex PCR; TCRdb's table is partial and in-frame only. The data show fewer than 200,000 clones, over 65% seen once. Input material: PBMCs. The receptors here all came from a female donor in good health and CMV-seronegative.

This clone showed up just once. The chain couples TRBV5-1 to TRBJ1-6; D possibly corresponds to TRBD1 (6 bases). This CDR3 has 21 amino acids. Germline V lookup: CDR1 SGHRS, CDR2 YFSETQ. V was shortened by 0 bases and J by 0 bases, with 22 bases between the two germline ends. The CDR3, as DNA: TGCGCCAGCAGCTTGGGCCCCGGACAGTCTAAACAGAGCTCCTATAATTCACCCCTCCACTTT. Its translation is CASSLGPGQSKQSSYNSPLHF. The whole variable domain, filled in from reference TRBV5-1 and TRBJ1-6, reads KAGVTQTPRYLIKTRGQQVTLSCSPISGHRSVSWYQQTPGQGLQFLFEYFSETQRNKGNFPGRFSGRQFSNSRSEMNVSTLELGDSALYLCASSLGPGQSKQSSYNSPLHFGNGTRLTVT.

The rearrangement joins TRBV5-1 to TRBJ2-7, with D unresolved. CDR1 and CDR2 from the germline V gene are SGHRS and YFSETQ. The V and J ends lost 0 bases and 5 bases respectively, with 18 bases between them. This CDR3 comprises 16 residues. CDR3 bases: TGCGCCAGCAGCTTGGTAGGTCGGTCGGGTATGAACGAGCAGTACTTC. Protein product: CASSLVGRSGMNEQYF.

This clone has just a few counts. V is TRBV19 and J is TRBJ2-5, with D possibly TRBD2 on 5 matching bases. The CDR3 sequence is 15 residues long. The germline V gene has CDR1 LNHDA and CDR2 SQIVND (reference sequence). V was shortened by 3 bases and J by 0 bases, with 11 bases between the two germline ends. The CDR3 is CASSILEGHQETQYF. CDR3 nucleotide sequence: TGTGCCAGTAGTATTTTAGAGGGCCACCAAGAGACCCAGTACTTC.

The chain links TRBV4-2 to TRBJ2-2; 8 positions match TRBD2. The ends lost 5 bases at V and 4 bases at J; junction bases unmatched: 9. Germline CDR1 and CDR2: LGHNA and YNFKEQ. This CDR3 contains 16 residues. CDR3 nucleotide sequence: TGTGCCAGCAGCTCCCGGGGGGGTGGTCTCACCGGGGAGCTGTTTTTT. Protein product: CASSSRGGGLTGELFF.

The chain recombines TRBV5-4 with TRBJ2-5, with D possibly being TRBD2 (5 bases). The germline gives CDR1 SGHNT, CDR2 YYREEE (reference sequence). The CDR3 loop spans 13 amino acids. V was cut by 5 bases and J by 5 bases, with 13 bases left in between. CDR3 sequence reads: CASSRDLGETQYF. In DNA form, the CDR3 reads TGTGCCAGCAGTCGGGATTTAGGGGAGACCCAGTACTTC.

This sequence joins TRBV11-2 and TRBJ2-7; the match to TRBD1 covers 7 bases. This CDR3 contains 14 residues. The V gene end was trimmed by 6 bases and the J gene end by 6 bases; junction bases not matched to a gene: 11. Germline-derived CDR1 and CDR2 are SGHAT and FQNNGV. CDR3 DNA sequence: TGTGCCAGCAGTACCGGCCAGGGGGAAGGCGAGCAGTACTTC. It specifies CASSTGQGEGEQYF.

J is TRBJ2-7 and V is TRBV28; 7 bases agree with TRBD2. The CDR3 loop spans 13 amino acids. V lost 5 bases, J lost 11 bases, and 12 bases stayed unmatched. Germline V gives CDR1 MDHEN, CDR2 SYDVKM. The CDR3 bases are TGTGCCAGCAGTGAAGGGGAGGGACGCGAAAAGTACTTC. This gives the protein CASSEGEGREKYF.

The chain recombines TRBV6-4 with TRBJ2-5; D perhaps matches TRBD2 (6 bases). This CDR3 comprises 13 residues. CDR1 is MRHNA and CDR2 is SNTAGT in the germline V gene. V was pared by 4 bases and J by 5 bases, with 11 bases between. CDR3 sequence (DNA): TGTGCCAGCAGTGTGGGACTGGGTGAGACCCAGTACTTC. This codes for CASSVGLGETQYF.

The chain is built from TRBV6-5 and TRBJ2-7; the D is unclear. The V end lost 0 bases, the J end lost 2 bases, and 5 bases lay between the germline ends. This CDR3 region has 13 residues. Germline V gene data show CDR1 as MNHEY and CDR2 as SVGAGI. CDR3: CASSYSVAYEQYF. The CDR3 DNA is TGTGCCAGCAGTTACTCGGTAGCCTACGAGCAGTACTTC.

The rearrangement links TRBV6-5 to TRBJ1-1, with D perhaps TRBD1 (5 bases). Per germline, CDR1 MNHEY and CDR2 SVGAGI. This CDR3 region has 14 residues. V was trimmed by 5 bases and J by 1 base, leaving 11 bases between them. The DNA for the CDR3 is TGTGCCAGCAGTGAAGTGGGGGGGAACACTGAAGCTTTCTTT. Translating it yields CASSEVGGNTEAFF.

The chain employs TRBV30 and TRBJ1-3; 7 bases match TRBD1. V gave up 0 bases and J gave up 8 bases; unmatched junction bases: 10. Germline lookup yields CDR1 GTSNPN and CDR2 SVGIG (reference sequence). This CDR3 spans 15 amino acids. CDR3 bases: TGTGCCTGGAGTGTACTGAACGAGGGGGCCTACACCATATATTTT. This sequence encodes CAWSVLNEGAYTIYF.

The chain combines TRBV10-3 with TRBJ2-7; D may be TRBD2 (6 bases). Between the trimmed V and J ends, which lost 6 bases and 0 bases, there was a span of 15 bases. Germline V gene sequence: CDR1 ENHRY, CDR2 SYGVKD. The CDR3 sequence is 15 residues long. The chain's CDR3 is CAIRPGRDHSYEQYF. The DNA of the CDR3 is TGTGCCATCAGGCCGGGGCGGGACCACTCCTACGAGCAGTACTTC.

The chain combines TRBV4-1 with TRBJ2-2, with 13 nucleotides matching TRBD2. Losses at the gene ends were 2 bases for V and 6 bases for J; bases not matched to a gene: 6. This CDR3 is built from 17 residues. CDR1 is MGHRA and CDR2 is YSYEKL in the germline V gene. The DNA of the CDR3 is TGCGCCAGCAGCCAAAGCACTAGCGGGGGGGCCGCCGGGGAGCTGTTTTTT. Translation gives CASSQSTSGGAAGELFF.

V gene TRBV28 combines with J gene TRBJ2-1; 7 nucleotides agree with TRBD2. Germline V lookup: CDR1 MDHEN, CDR2 SYDVKM. The trim removed 3 bases at V and 6 bases at J, leaving 20 bases unmatched. The CDR3 spans 19 residues. DNA for the CDR3: TGTGCCAGCAGTTTCGCAGGACTAGACTCGCCATTTACGGCCAATGAGCAGTTCTTC. This gives the protein CASSFAGLDSPFTANEQFF.